The clone carrying this TCR beta chain was recorded at least ten times. The data are from a study of T-cell reconstitution after alpha-beta-depleted transplantation in children. The V gene's germline CDR1 is MNHNS and CDR2 SASEGT. V was shortened by 5 bases and J by 5 bases, with 15 bases between the two germline ends. The CDR3 is 14 residues long. Unique molecular identifiers were built into the TCRbeta library. Using its own MiXCR run on the PCR reads, TCRdb lists one record per CDR3 protein. The profile shows around 29,000 distinct CDR3 sequences, over 5% of them singletons. The chain couples TRBV6-1 to TRBJ2-5; D not certain. The sample consisted of PBMCs, mostly from graft donor cells, taken 180 days after TCRalphabeta/CD19-depleted stem cell transplant. The TCR sequence derives from a male patient between 5 and 17 years old who had a stem cell transplant for acute myeloid leukemia, so the T cells may come from the graft donor. In DNA, the CDR3 is TGTGCCAGCAGTCCCGACTGGGGTTCGGAGACCCAGTACTTC. Its protein product is CASSPDWGSETQYF.